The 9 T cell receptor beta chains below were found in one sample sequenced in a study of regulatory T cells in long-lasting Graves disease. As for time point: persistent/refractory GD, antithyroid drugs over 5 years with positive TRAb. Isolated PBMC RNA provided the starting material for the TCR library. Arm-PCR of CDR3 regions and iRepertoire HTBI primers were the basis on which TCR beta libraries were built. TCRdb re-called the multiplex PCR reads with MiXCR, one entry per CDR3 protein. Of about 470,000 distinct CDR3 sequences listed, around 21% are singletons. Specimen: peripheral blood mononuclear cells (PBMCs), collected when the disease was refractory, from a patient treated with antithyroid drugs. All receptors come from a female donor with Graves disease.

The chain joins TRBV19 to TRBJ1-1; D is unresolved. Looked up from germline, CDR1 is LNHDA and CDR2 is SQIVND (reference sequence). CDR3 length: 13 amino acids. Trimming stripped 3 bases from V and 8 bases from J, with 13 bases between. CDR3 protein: CASSIRWAAEAFF. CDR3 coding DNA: TGTGCCAGTAGTATCCGATGGGCAGCAGAAGCTTTCTTT.

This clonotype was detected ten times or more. The CDR3 is CATSRVEMSQIGKLFF. As DNA, the CDR3 is TGTGCCACCAGCAGGGTAGAGATGTCGCAGATAGGAAAACTGTTTTTT. V and J are TRBV15 and TRBJ1-4; D is unresolved. CDR3 size: 16 residues. Germline V gives CDR1 LNHNV, CDR2 YYDKDF (reference sequence). Trimming pared 3 bases from V and 10 bases from J, leaving 21 bases between.

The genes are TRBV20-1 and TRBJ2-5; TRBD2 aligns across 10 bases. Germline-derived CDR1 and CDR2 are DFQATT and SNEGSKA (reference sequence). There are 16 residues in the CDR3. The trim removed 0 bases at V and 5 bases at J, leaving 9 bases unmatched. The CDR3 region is CSARDPLAGVWETQYF. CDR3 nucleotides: TGCAGTGCTAGAGATCCCCTAGCGGGAGTGTGGGAGACCCAGTACTTC.

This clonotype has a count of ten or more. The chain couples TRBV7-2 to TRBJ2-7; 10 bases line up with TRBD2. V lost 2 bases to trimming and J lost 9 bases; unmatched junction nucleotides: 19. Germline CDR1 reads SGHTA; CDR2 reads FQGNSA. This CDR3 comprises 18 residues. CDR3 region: CASSLLAQSSLAGVRQYF. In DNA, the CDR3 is TGTGCCAGCAGCTTATTAGCCCAATCGTCGCTAGCGGGAGTTCGGCAGTACTTC. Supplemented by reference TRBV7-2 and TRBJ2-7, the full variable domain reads GAGVSQSPSNKVTEKGKDVELRCDPISGHTALYWYRQSLGQGLEFLIYFQGNSAPDKSGLPSDRFSAERTGGSVSTLTIQRTQQEDSAVYLCASSLLAQSSLAGVRQYFGPGTRLTVT.

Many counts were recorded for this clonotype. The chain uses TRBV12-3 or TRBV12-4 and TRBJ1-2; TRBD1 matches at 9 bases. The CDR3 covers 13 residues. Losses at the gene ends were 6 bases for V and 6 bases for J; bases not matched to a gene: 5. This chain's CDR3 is CASSRDRAHGYTF. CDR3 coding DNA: TGTGCCAGCAGCCGGGACAGGGCCCATGGCTACACCTTC.

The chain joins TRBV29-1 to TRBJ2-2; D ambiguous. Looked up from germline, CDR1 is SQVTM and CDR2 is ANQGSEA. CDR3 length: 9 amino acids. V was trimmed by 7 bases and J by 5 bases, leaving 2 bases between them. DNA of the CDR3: TGCAGCGGAACCGGGGAGCTGTTTTTT. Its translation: CSGTGELFF.

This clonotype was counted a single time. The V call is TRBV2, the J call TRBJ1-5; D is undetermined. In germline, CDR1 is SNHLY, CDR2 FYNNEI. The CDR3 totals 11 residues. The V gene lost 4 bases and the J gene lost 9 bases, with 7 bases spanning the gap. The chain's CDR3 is CASSVGGPQHF. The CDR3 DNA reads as TGTGCCAGCAGTGTTGGCGGGCCCCAGCATTTT.

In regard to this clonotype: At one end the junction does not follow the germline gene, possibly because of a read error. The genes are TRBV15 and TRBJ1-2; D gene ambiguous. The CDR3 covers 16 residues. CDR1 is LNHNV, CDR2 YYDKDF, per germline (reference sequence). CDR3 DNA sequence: TGTGCCATCAGCAGAGAAGGTGACCGGAGCGCCTATGGCTACACCTTC. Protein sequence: CAISREGDRSAYGYTF.

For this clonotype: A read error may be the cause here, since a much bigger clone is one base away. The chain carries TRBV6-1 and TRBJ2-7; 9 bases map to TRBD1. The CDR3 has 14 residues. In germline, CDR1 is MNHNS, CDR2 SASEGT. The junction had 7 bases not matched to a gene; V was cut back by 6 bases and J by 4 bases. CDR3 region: CASRYQDRGYEQYF. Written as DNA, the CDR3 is TGTGCCAGCAGATACCAGGACAGGGGATACGAGCAGTACTTC.